The TCR beta chain described here comes from a study of low-dose radiotherapy and immunotherapy resistance in tumors. This clonotype came up many times. The V and J ends lost 0 bases and 7 bases respectively, with 10 bases between them. The CDR3 has 14 residues. CDR1 is WNHNN and CDR2 is SYGVQD in the germline V gene (reference sequence). TCR amplification involved about 21 PCR cycles with a constant-region primer and V-primer adapter. Via MiXCR, TCRdb re-called the reads, giving one row per CDR3 protein. The table records tens of thousands of distinct CDR3 sequences, about an eighth of them present only once. The time point denotes: before trial treatment. The donors, trial participants, received nivolumab, ipilimumab, aspirin, low-dose cyclophosphamide and low-dose radiotherapy.

The material was PBMCs, obtained before treatment. The chain uses TRBV10-1 and TRBJ2-1; D gene unclear. The sequence was collected from a female donor with ovarian cancer. The CDR3: CASSESSLGNEQFF. The CDR3 bases are TGCGCCAGCAGTGAGTCGAGCCTGGGGAATGAGCAGTTCTTC.